This T cell receptor beta chain was sequenced in a study of lymphopenia after photon versus proton radiotherapy. With respect to this clone: No antigen is known for it.

Germline V gives CDR1 LGHNT, CDR2 FRNRAP. The V end lost 6 bases, the J end lost 4 bases, and 15 bases lay between the germline ends. This CDR3 is built from 14 residues. This table comes from immunoSEQ multiplex PCR, and its TCRdb copy is limited to in-frame clones, with some not included. Here the sample spans 150,000 to 200,000 clones, about 88% being singletons. Whole-study results and caveats: Photon-treated patients lost naive T cells and TCR diversity; proton-treated stayed stable. Larger post-nadir TCR diversity loss correlated inversely with survival in deceased patients. After the lymphocyte nadir, photon-treated repertoires showed oligoclonal expansion, especially of CD8+ Temra cells. Survival link was tested only in deceased patients; proton benefit remains a possibility.

The chain is built from TRBV12-5 and TRBJ1-2, with D possibly TRBD1 on 6 matching bases. The sequence was collected from a man aged 45 to 65 with gastric cancer. Sequencing was performed on peripheral blood, taken from a patient treated with photon-based radiotherapy. The CDR3, as DNA: TGTGCTAGTGGCCTAGGGGGTCATGGCTATGGCTACACCTTC. It specifies CASGLGGHGYGYTF. The full variable domain, completed using reference TRBV12-5 and TRBJ1-2, is DARVTQTPRHKVTEMGQEVTMRCQPILGHNTVFWYRQTMMQGLELLAYFRNRAPLDDSGMPKDRFSAEMPDATLATLKIQPSEPRDSAVYFCASGLGGHGYGYTFGSGTRLTVV.